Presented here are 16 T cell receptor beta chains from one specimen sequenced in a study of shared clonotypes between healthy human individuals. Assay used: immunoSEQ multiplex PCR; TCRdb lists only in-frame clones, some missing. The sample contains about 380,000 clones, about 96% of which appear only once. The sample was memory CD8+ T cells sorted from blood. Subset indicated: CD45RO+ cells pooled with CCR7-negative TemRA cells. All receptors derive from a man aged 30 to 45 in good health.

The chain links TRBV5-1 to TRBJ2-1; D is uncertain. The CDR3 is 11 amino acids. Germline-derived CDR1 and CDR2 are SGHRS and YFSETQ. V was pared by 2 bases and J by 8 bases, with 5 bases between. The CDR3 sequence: CASSFDDEQFF. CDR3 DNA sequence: TGCGCCAGCAGCTTCGACGATGAGCAGTTCTTC.

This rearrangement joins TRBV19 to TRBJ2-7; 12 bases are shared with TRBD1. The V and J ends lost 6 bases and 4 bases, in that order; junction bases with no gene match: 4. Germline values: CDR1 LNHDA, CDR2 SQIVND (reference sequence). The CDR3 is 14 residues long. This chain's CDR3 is CASRPGQGAYEQYF. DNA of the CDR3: TGTGCCAGTAGACCGGGACAGGGGGCGTACGAGCAGTACTTC.

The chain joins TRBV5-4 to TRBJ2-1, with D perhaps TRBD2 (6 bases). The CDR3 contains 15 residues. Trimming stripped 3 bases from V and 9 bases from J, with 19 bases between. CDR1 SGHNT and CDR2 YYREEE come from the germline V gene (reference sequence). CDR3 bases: TGTGCCAGCAGCTCCAGCTATGGGGACTGGGGTGAGCAGTTCTTC. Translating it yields CASSSSYGDWGEQFF.

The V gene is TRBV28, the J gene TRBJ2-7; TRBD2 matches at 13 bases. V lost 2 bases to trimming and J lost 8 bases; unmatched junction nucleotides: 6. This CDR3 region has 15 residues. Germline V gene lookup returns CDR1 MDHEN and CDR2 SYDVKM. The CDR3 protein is CASSLKLAGGPKQYF. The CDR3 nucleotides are TGTGCCAGCAGTTTAAAACTAGCGGGAGGGCCGAAGCAGTACTTC.

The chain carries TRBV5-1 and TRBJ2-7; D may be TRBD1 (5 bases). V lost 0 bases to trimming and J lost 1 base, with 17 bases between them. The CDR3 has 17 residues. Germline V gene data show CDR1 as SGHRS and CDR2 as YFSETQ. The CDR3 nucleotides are TGCGCCAGCAGCTTGGCAGTCGCAGGGCAAGCTTCCTACGAGCAGTACTTC. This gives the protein CASSLAVAGQASYEQYF.

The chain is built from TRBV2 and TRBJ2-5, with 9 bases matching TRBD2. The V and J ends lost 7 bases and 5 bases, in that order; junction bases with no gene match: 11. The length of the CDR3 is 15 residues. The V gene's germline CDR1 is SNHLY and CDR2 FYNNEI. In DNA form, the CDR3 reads TGTGCCAGCACTCGACCGGGACTAGCTCACGAGACCCAGTACTTC. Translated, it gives CASTRPGLAHETQYF.

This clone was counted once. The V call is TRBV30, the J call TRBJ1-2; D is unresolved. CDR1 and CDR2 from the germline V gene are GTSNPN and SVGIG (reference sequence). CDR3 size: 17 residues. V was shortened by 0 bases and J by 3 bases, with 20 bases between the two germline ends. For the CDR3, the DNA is TGTGCCTGGAGTGTACGGGAGCTGGGAACGATGCACTATGGCTACACCTTC. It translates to CAWSVRELGTMHYGYTF. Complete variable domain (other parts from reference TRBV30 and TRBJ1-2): SQTIHQWPATLVQPVGSPLSLECTVEGTSNPNLYWYRQAAGRGLQLLFYSVGIGQISSEVPQNLSASRPQDRQFILSSKKLLLSDSGFYLCAWSVRELGTMHYGYTFGSGTRLTVV.

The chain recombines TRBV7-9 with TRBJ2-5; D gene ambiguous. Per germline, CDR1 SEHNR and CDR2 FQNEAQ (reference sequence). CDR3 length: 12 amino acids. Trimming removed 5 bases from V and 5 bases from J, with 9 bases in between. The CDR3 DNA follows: TGTGCCAGCAGCCCTATTGGGGAGACCCAGTACTTC. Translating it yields CASSPIGETQYF. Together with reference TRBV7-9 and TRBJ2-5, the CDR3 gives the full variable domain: DTGVSQNPRHKITKRGQNVTFRCDPISEHNRLYWYRQTLGQGPEFLTYFQNEAQLEKSRLLSDRFSAERPKGSFSTLEIQRTEQGDSAMYLCASSPIGETQYFGPGTRLLVL.

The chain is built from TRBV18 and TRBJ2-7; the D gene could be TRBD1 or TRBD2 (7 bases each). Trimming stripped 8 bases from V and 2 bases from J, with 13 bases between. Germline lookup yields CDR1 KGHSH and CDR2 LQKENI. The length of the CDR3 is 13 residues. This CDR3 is CASGRGGAYEQYF. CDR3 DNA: TGTGCCAGCGGCAGGGGGGGTGCCTACGAGCAGTACTTC.

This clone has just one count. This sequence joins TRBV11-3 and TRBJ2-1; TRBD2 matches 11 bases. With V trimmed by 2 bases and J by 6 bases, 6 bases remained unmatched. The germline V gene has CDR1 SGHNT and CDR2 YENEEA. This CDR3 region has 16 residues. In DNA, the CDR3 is TGTGCCAGCAGCTTAAGGGGGACTAGCGGCCTCAATGAGCAGTTCTTC. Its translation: CASSLRGTSGLNEQFF.

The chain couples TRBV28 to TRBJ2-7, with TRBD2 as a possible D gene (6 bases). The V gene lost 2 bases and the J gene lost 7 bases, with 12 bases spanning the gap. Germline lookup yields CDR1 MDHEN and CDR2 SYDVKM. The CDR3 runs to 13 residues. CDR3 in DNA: TGTGCCAGCAGTTTAGGGACCCGGGAGGAGCAGTACTTC. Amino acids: CASSLGTREEQYF. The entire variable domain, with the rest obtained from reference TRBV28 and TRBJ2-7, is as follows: DVKVTQSSRYLVKRTGEKVFLECVQDMDHENMFWYRQDPGLGLRLIYFSYDVKMKEKGDIPEGYSVSREKKERFSLILESASTNQTSMYLCASSLGTREEQYFGPGTRLTVT.

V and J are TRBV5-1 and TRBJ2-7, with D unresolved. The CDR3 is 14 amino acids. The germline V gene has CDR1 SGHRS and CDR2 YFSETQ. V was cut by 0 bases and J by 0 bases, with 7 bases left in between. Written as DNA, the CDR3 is TGCGCCAGCAGCTTGGTGGCCACCTCCTACGAGCAGTACTTC. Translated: CASSLVATSYEQYF.

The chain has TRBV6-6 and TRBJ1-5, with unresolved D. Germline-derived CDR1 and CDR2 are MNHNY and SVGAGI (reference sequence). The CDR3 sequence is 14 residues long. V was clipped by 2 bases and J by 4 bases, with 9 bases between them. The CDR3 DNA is TGTGCCAGCAGTTACAGCATGGGGAATCAGCCCCAGCATTTT. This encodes CASSYSMGNQPQHF.

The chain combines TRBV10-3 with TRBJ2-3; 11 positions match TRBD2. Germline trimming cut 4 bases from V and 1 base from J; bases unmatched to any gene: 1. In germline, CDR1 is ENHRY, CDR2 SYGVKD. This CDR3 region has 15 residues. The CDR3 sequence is CAISVAGGGTDTQYF. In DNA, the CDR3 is TGTGCCATCAGTGTAGCGGGAGGGGGCACAGATACGCAGTATTTT.

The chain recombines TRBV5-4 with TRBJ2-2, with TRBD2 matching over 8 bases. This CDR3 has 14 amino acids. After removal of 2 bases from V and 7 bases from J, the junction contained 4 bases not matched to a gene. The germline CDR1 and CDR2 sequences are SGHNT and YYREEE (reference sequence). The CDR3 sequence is CASSFGTRGGELFF. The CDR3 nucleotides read TGTGCCAGCAGCTTCGGGACTAGGGGCGGGGAGCTGTTTTTT.

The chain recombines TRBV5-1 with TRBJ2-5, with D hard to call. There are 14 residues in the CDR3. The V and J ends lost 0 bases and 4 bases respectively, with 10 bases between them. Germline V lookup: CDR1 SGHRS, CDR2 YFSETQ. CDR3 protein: CASSLGRPVETQYF. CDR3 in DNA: TGCGCCAGCAGCTTGGGCCGCCCTGTAGAGACCCAGTACTTC.